This is a list of T cell receptor beta chains from one sample in a study of T cells in Graves' hyperthyroidism and ophthalmopathy. MiXCR, run by TCRdb on the multiplex PCR reads, gives a single entry per CDR3 protein. The data contain roughly 740,000 distinct CDR3 sequences, about 17% of them singletons. The specimen was blood. All receptors derive from a man between 18 and 35 years old with Graves' hyperthyroidism. Both conserved end residues are part of each CDR3. The order of the fields is CDR3 DNA, CDR3 protein, CDR3 length, D gene, clone size, J gene, V gene. A D gene is named only where the DNA matches it firmly. Rows give clone size only sometimes, using once, few, many, or a class for an expanded clone.

DNA: TGTGCCAGCAGTCGGGACAGGGGGCCCTGGTACCCGCAGTATTTT
CDR3: CASSRDRGPWYPQYF
length: 15
D: TRBD1
size: many
J: TRBJ2-3
V: TRBV12-3/TRBV12-4

DNA: TGCAGTGCTAGAGAAGCCGGAGGGCCTTACAATGAGCAGTTCTTC
CDR3: CSAREAGGPYNEQFF
length: 15
D: .
size: .
J: TRBJ2-1
V: TRBV20-1

DNA: TGTGCCAGCAGTTCCCAGTTTGGGCCCCAGCATTTT
CDR3: CASSSQFGPQHF
length: 12
D: .
size: few
J: TRBJ1-5
V: TRBV6-2/TRBV6-3

DNA: TGCAGTGCTACAAGGGGACAGGCCCATCAGCCCCAGCATTTT
CDR3: CSATRGQAHQPQHF
length: 14
D: TRBD1
size: .
J: TRBJ1-5
V: TRBV20-1

DNA: TGTGCCACCAGCAGAGAGGGGACAGGATTATACGAGCAGTACTTC
CDR3: CATSREGTGLYEQYF
length: 15
D: TRBD1
size: many
J: TRBJ2-7
V: TRBV15

DNA: TGTGCCAGCTCACCCGCCGGACAGGGGGCCGAGCAGTACTTC
CDR3: CASSPAGQGAEQYF
length: 14
D: TRBD1
size: many
J: TRBJ2-7
V: TRBV18

DNA: TGCAGTACTAGCGGGAGCCGAGATAGCACAGATACGCAGTATTTT
CDR3: CSTSGSRDSTDTQYF
length: 15
D: TRBD2
size: .
J: TRBJ2-3
V: TRBV20-1

DNA: TGTGCCAGCAGCCCGGGCGGTTTGGATGAGCAGTTCTTC
CDR3: CASSPGGLDEQFF
length: 13
D: .
size: many
J: TRBJ2-1
V: TRBV11-3

DNA: TGTGCCAGCAGTTCGCGGGACACCGGGACCTACGAGCAGTACTTC
CDR3: CASSSRDTGTYEQYF
length: 15
D: .
size: few
J: TRBJ2-7
V: TRBV27

DNA: TGCAGCGTTGAAGACAGGGAGTACTATGGCTACACCTTC
CDR3: CSVEDREYYGYTF
length: 13
D: .
size: few
J: TRBJ1-2
V: TRBV29-1

DNA: TGTGCCAGTAGTATTCATTGGGACACCTCCTACGAGCAGTACTTC
CDR3: CASSIHWDTSYEQYF
length: 15
D: .
size: .
J: TRBJ2-7
V: TRBV19